This TCR beta chain was sequenced in a study of T cell clonotyping in hematopoietic cell transplantation. Study-level information: Recipients' pretransplant samples followed cytoreduction.

CDR1 SGDLS and CDR2 YYNGEE come from the germline V gene. J lost 3 bases, V lost 2 bases, and 2 bases had no gene match. The CDR3 covers 14 residues. Method: immunoSEQ multiplex PCR; TCRdb's copy keeps in-frame clones and lacks some. The sample holds about 69,000 clones, around 96% seen once. This clone is a singleton in its sample. Antigen specificity is unknown. Time point reported: recipient sample about 28 days before transplant, after cytoreduction. Overall study results and limits: Cells were unsorted, so CD4 and CD8 contributions were not separated.

The TCR was taken from a woman aged 45-65 years with acute myeloid leukemia. Some clones in this sample may be carry-over from other donors' samples. Material: peripheral blood mononuclear cells, obtained before stem cell transplant. The chain carries TRBV9 and TRBJ2-5; 9 nucleotides agree with TRBD2. CDR3 sequence reads: CASSVRGGKETQYF. The CDR3 coding sequence is TGTGCCAGCAGCGTGCGGGGGGGGAAAGAGACCCAGTACTTC.